Listed here are 27 T cell receptor beta chains from one sample, sequenced in a study of T-cell reconstitution after alpha-beta-depleted transplantation in children. The TCRbeta library incorporated unique molecular identifiers. MiXCR, applied by TCRdb to the PCR reads, yields one record per CDR3 protein. The data hold about 200,000 distinct CDR3 sequences, with approximately 6.3% observed a single time. Sample: PBMCs, taken before TCRalphabeta/CD19-depleted stem cell transplant. The receptor source for this set is a boy younger than 10 with acute lymphoblastic leukemia, due to receive a stem cell transplant.

This clonotype has ten or more counts. The chain links TRBV5-1 to TRBJ2-1; no definite D call. V lost 0 bases to trimming and J lost 7 bases, with 11 bases between them. Germline loops: CDR1 SGHRS, CDR2 YFSETQ. The CDR3 has 14 residues. CDR3 in amino acids: CASSLAATYNEQFF. CDR3 DNA sequence: TGCGCCAGCAGCTTGGCCGCGACTTATAATGAGCAGTTCTTC.

The V call is TRBV20-1, the J call TRBJ2-1; 12 bases are a match to TRBD2. J was trimmed by 10 bases and V by 4 bases; bases with no gene match: 17. This CDR3 has 17 amino acids. CDR1 is DFQATT, CDR2 SNEGSKA, per germline (reference sequence). This CDR3 reads CSATPLTSGGRDPEQFF. DNA for the CDR3: TGCAGTGCTACCCCGCTGACTAGCGGGGGCCGGGACCCGGAGCAGTTCTTC.

V gene TRBV20-1 combines with J gene TRBJ2-2, with 9 bases identical to TRBD2. Germline V gene sequence: CDR1 DFQATT, CDR2 SNEGSKA (reference sequence). Unmatched junction bases numbered 7, after V lost 6 bases and J lost 2 bases. This CDR3 region has 15 residues. The CDR3: CSARIAGENTGELFF. In DNA, the CDR3 is TGCAGTGCCCGTATAGCGGGGGAAAACACCGGGGAGCTGTTTTTT.

V usage is TRBV28 and J usage is TRBJ2-3; TRBD2 matches at 7 bases. There are 15 residues in the CDR3. V was pared by 2 bases and J by 0 bases, with 2 bases of the junction left unmatched. CDR1 and CDR2 from the germline V gene are MDHEN and SYDVKM. For the CDR3, the DNA is TGTGCCAGCAGTTTACTAGCGGAGAGCACAGATACGCAGTATTTT. This translates into CASSLLAESTDTQYF. The full variable domain, in which reference TRBV28 and TRBJ2-3 provide the parts outside the CDR3, is DVKVTQSSRYLVKRTGEKVFLECVQDMDHENMFWYRQDPGLGLRLIYFSYDVKMKEKGDIPEGYSVSREKKERFSLILESASTNQTSMYLCASSLLAESTDTQYFGPGTRLTVL.

This clonotype has just a few counts. The chain employs TRBV3-1 and TRBJ2-7; a weak D match, TRBD1 (7 bases). The CDR3 runs 15 residues. The V and J ends lost 4 bases and 3 bases respectively, with 16 bases between them. Germline V gene lookup returns CDR1 LGHDT and CDR2 YNNKEL (reference sequence). CDR3 sequence (DNA): TGTGCCAGCAGCCGGTCTGCAGGGGGGTTCTACGAGCAGTACTTC. This encodes CASSRSAGGFYEQYF.

This clonotype was observed at least ten times. The chain is built from TRBV28 and TRBJ2-6; D unclear. Germline V lookup: CDR1 MDHEN, CDR2 SYDVKM. The CDR3 has 16 amino acids. V lost 6 bases and J lost 0, with 12 bases in between. As DNA, the CDR3 is TGTGCCAGCAGACAGCGATTTAGCTCTGGGGCCAACGTCCTGACTTTC. Amino acid sequence: CASRQRFSSGANVLTF.

The CDR3 loop reads CASSGQPSSGNTIYF. DNA of the CDR3: TGTGCCAGCAGCGGCCAGCCTAGCTCTGGAAACACCATATATTTT. The chain is built from TRBV6-5 and TRBJ1-3; D remains unclear. Germline values: CDR1 MNHEY, CDR2 SVGAGI. Trimming stripped 6 bases from V and 0 bases from J, with 12 bases between. The CDR3 has 15 residues.

This clonotype was counted only a few times. The rearrangement joins TRBV28 to TRBJ1-6; D perhaps matches TRBD1 (6 bases). This CDR3 contains 15 residues. Trimming cost V 6 bases and J 4 bases, with 13 bases left between them. CDR1 and CDR2 (germline): MDHEN, SYDVKM. CDR3 sequence: CASRGDNRYNSPLHF. The CDR3 nucleotides read TGTGCCAGCAGAGGGGACAATCGATATAATTCACCCCTCCACTTT.

The J gene is TRBJ2-7, the V gene TRBV11-2, with D possibly matching TRBD1 (5 bases). The germline V gene has CDR1 SGHAT and CDR2 FQNNGV. Trimming removed 0 bases from V and 2 bases from J, with 11 bases in between. This CDR3 comprises 15 residues. CDR3 nucleotides: TGTGCCAGCAGCTTAGAGGGGCCTTGGACCTACGAGCAGTACTTC. Residues: CASSLEGPWTYEQYF. The whole variable domain, filled in from reference TRBV11-2 and TRBJ2-7, reads EAGVAQSPRYKIIEKRQSVAFWCNPISGHATLYWYQQILGQGPKLLIQFQNNGVVDDSQLPKDRFSAERLKGVDSTLKIQPAKLEDSAVYLCASSLEGPWTYEQYFGPGTRLTVT.

The rearrangement uses TRBV7-2 and TRBJ1-5; D is uncertain. This CDR3 contains 12 residues. The V gene's germline CDR1 is SGHTA and CDR2 FQGNSA. V lost 5 bases and J 11 bases, leaving 13 bases between the germline ends. Here the CDR3 reads CASSRGPFSQHF. CDR3 bases: TGTGCCAGCAGCCGAGGCCCCTTTTCCCAGCATTTT.

In this sample, this clonotype turned up many times. This chain joins TRBV28 and TRBJ1-5; possible D gene TRBD1, 5 bases. Trimming took 5 bases from V and 0 from J, leaving 17 bases between them. Germline V gene data show CDR1 as MDHEN and CDR2 as SYDVKM. The length of the CDR3 is 17 residues. The CDR3, as DNA: TGTGCCAGCAGTCCACTCGGGGCTTCTTATAGCAATCAGCCCCAGCATTTT. This codes for CASSPLGASYSNQPQHF.

This clonotype has at least ten counts. The genes are TRBV27 and TRBJ1-1, with D possibly TRBD1 on 5 matching bases. Germline V gives CDR1 MNHEY, CDR2 SMNVEV (reference sequence). The V and J ends lost 5 bases and 9 bases respectively, with 19 bases between them. The CDR3 is made up of 14 amino acids. Written as DNA, the CDR3 is TGTGCCAGCAGTCCCGGGACGGAGAATTTTAAAGCTTTCTTT. Residues: CASSPGTENFKAFF.

This clonotype has at least ten counts. The V call is TRBV5-5, the J call TRBJ2-3, with a possible D match to TRBD2 (5 bases). The germline CDR1 and CDR2 sequences are SGHKS and YYEKEE (reference sequence). The CDR3 covers 15 residues. Between the trimmed V and J ends, which lost 4 bases and 6 bases, there was a span of 18 bases. The CDR3 nucleotides are TGTGCCAGCAGCCACCGATTGCGGGCTACGGATACGCAGTATTTT. Its protein is CASSHRLRATDTQYF.

The table lists this clonotype with a few counts. The chain employs TRBV7-2 and TRBJ2-2; the D is unclear. Trimming shortened V by 3 bases and J by 1 base, and 9 bases separated the two germline ends. This CDR3 has 15 residues. Looked up from germline, CDR1 is SGHTA and CDR2 is FQGNSA. This chain's CDR3 is CASSFGTLNTGELFF. The CDR3 nucleotides are TGTGCCAGCAGCTTTGGTACCCTGAACACCGGGGAGCTGTTTTTT.

This clonotype was recorded many times. The chain recombines TRBV4-2 with TRBJ2-6; no reliable D call. The CDR3 spans 16 residues. V lost 0 bases and J 1 base, leaving 7 bases between the germline ends. Per the germline V gene, CDR1 is LGHNA and CDR2 is YNFKEQ. The CDR3 bases are TGTGCCAGCAGCCAAGAGGCAGCTTCTGGGGCCAACGTCCTGACTTTC. The encoded protein is CASSQEAASGANVLTF.

This clonotype was picked up a small number of times. The chain couples TRBV20-1 to TRBJ1-1; 10 bases line up with TRBD1. This CDR3 is 14 amino acids long. Germline trimming cut 6 bases from V and 4 bases from J; bases unmatched to any gene: 8. Germline lookup yields CDR1 DFQATT and CDR2 SNEGSKA (reference sequence). The CDR3 loop is CSALAGQGGTEAFF. DNA of the CDR3: TGCAGTGCGCTCGCCGGACAGGGGGGCACTGAAGCTTTCTTT.

This clonotype was observed at least ten times. The rearrangement uses TRBV11-2 and TRBJ2-1; D is perhaps TRBD1 or TRBD2 (5 bases each). V was pared by 5 bases and J by 2 bases, with 10 bases between. The CDR3 has 14 amino acids. The germline gives CDR1 SGHAT, CDR2 FQNNGV. The CDR3 nucleotides are TGTGCCAGCAGCCGGGGCAAAACCTACAATGAGCAGTTCTTC. Residues: CASSRGKTYNEQFF.

This clonotype was seen many times. The chain is built from TRBV20-1 and TRBJ1-2; 11 bases map to TRBD1. CDR1 and CDR2 (germline): DFQATT, SNEGSKA (reference sequence). V trimming: 6 bases; J trimming: 7 bases; junction bases outside the gene matches: 10. CDR3 size: 14 residues. The CDR3 region has the DNA TGCAGTGCGGATGGACAGGGGGCGTGGGGTGGCTACACCTTC. Protein product: CSADGQGAWGGYTF.

This clonotype was seen many times. J is TRBJ1-1 and V is TRBV28; D gene unclear. This CDR3 contains 15 residues. V was pared by 5 bases and J by 2 bases, with 15 bases between. The germline V gene has CDR1 MDHEN and CDR2 SYDVKM. CDR3 sequence reads: CASSTFGDSNTEAFF. CDR3 coding DNA: TGTGCCAGCAGTACCTTTGGAGATTCTAACACTGAAGCTTTCTTT.

This clonotype was seen ten or more times. The chain employs TRBV7-2 and TRBJ1-2; TRBD1 agrees at 8 bases. The CDR3 loop spans 15 amino acids. Trimming removed 5 bases from V and 4 bases from J; junction bases left unmatched: 9. In germline, CDR1 is SGHTA, CDR2 FQGNSA. CDR3 nucleotide sequence: TGTGCCAGCAGCATACAGGGGGACGGCACCTATGGCTACACCTTC. Amino acid sequence: CASSIQGDGTYGYTF. Looking up the rest from reference TRBV7-2 and TRBJ1-2 gives the full variable domain: GAGVSQSPSNKVTEKGKDVELRCDPISGHTALYWYRQSLGQGLEFLIYFQGNSAPDKSGLPSDRFSAERTGGSVSTLTIQRTQQEDSAVYLCASSIQGDGTYGYTFGSGTRLTVV.

The CDR3 spells CSASPPGQTTDTQYF. For the CDR3, the DNA is TGCAGTGCTAGCCCGCCGGGACAGACCACAGATACGCAGTATTTT. The chain links TRBV20-1 to TRBJ2-3; 7 positions agree with TRBD1. The ends lost 3 bases at V and 2 bases at J; junction bases unmatched: 8. This CDR3 contains 15 residues. Germline CDR1 is DFQATT and CDR2 is SNEGSKA (reference sequence).

By share, this clonotype ranks as medium-sized (0.01 to 0.1%). The CDR3 nucleotides read TGTGCCAGCAGTCCCCCCGGACAGAGCTCCTACAATGAGCAGTTCTTC. Encoded protein: CASSPPGQSSYNEQFF. The rearrangement links TRBV12-3 or TRBV12-4 to TRBJ2-1, with D perhaps TRBD1 (6 bases). The CDR3 sequence is 16 residues long. Between the trimmed V and J ends, which lost 5 bases and 0 bases, there was a span of 14 bases.

The genes are TRBV28 and TRBJ2-7; D unclear. CDR1 is MDHEN and CDR2 is SYDVKM in the germline V gene. V dropped 1 base and J dropped 7 bases, with 11 bases sitting between them. This CDR3 contains 13 residues. CDR3 residues: CASSLSARREQYF. The CDR3 nucleotides are TGTGCCAGCAGTTTATCGGCCCGGCGGGAGCAGTACTTC.

The table lists this clonotype with a few counts. The rearrangement uses TRBV7-9 and TRBJ2-7; the D gene is possibly TRBD1 (6 bases). V gave up 4 bases and J gave up 3 bases, with 16 bases separating them. The CDR3 length is 15 residues. The germline CDR1 and CDR2 sequences are SEHNR and FQNEAQ (reference sequence). DNA of the CDR3: TGTGCCAGCAGCTCACCCCCAGGCAGGGGCTACGAGCAGTACTTC. This encodes CASSSPPGRGYEQYF.

This clonotype has a count of ten or more. The chain links TRBV20-1 to TRBJ1-2; a possible D gene is TRBD1 (5 bases). Germline CDR1 and CDR2: DFQATT and SNEGSKA (reference sequence). CDR3 length: 10 residues. The V end was cut by 5 bases, the J end by 8 bases, with 9 bases between. The CDR3 DNA sequence: TGCAGTGCTTCGGACACCGGCTACACCTTC. Residues: CSASDTGYTF.

This clonotype was recorded many times. V gene TRBV7-9 combines with J gene TRBJ2-3, with TRBD1 matching over 11 bases. With V trimmed by 4 bases and J by 4 bases, 10 bases remained unmatched. The CDR3 loop spans 17 amino acids. Germline CDR1 is SEHNR and CDR2 is FQNEAQ (reference sequence). The CDR3 here is CASSSEIGTGGADTQYF. The CDR3 nucleotides read TGTGCCAGCAGCTCGGAAATCGGGACAGGGGGGGCAGATACGCAGTATTTT. Variable domain in full (rest from reference TRBV7-9 and TRBJ2-3): DTGVSQNPRHKITKRGQNVTFRCDPISEHNRLYWYRQTLGQGPEFLTYFQNEAQLEKSRLLSDRFSAERPKGSFSTLEIQRTEQGDSAMYLCASSSEIGTGGADTQYFGPGTRLTVL.

The table lists this clonotype with many counts. The chain employs TRBV27 and TRBJ1-4, with a tentative D call TRBD1 (5 bases). The V gene's germline CDR1 is MNHEY and CDR2 SMNVEV (reference sequence). V dropped 5 bases and J dropped 2 bases, with 9 bases sitting between them. This CDR3 has 14 residues. The chain's CDR3 is CASSLRDTNEKLFF. In nucleotides, the CDR3 is TGTGCCAGCAGTCTGAGGGACACTAATGAAAAACTGTTTTTT.